The 22 T cell receptor beta chains given below trace back to one sample, sequenced in a study of shared clonotypes between healthy human individuals. Sequenced by immunoSEQ multiplex PCR; TCRdb stores in-frame clones only, minus some. The table shows fewer than 1.8 million clones, with approximately 98.5% occurring only once. Sequencing input: naive CD4+ T cells sorted from blood. The subset: CD45RA+ positively selected. The source is a man between 25 and 39 years old in good health.

The chain has TRBV5-1 and TRBJ2-1; D gene uncertain. The germline gives CDR1 SGHRS, CDR2 YFSETQ. The CDR3 is made up of 13 amino acids. The V and J ends lost 4 bases and 5 bases respectively, with 10 bases between them. CDR3 sequence (DNA): TGCGCCAGCAGCATCGACCCGAACAATGAGCAGTTCTTC. As protein: CASSIDPNNEQFF.

The chain couples TRBV7-6 to TRBJ2-7; TRBD2 matches 12 bases. J gave up 7 bases and V 4 bases, and 14 bases lay outside the gene matches. Germline CDR1 and CDR2: SGHVS and FNYEAQ. This CDR3 region has 17 residues. The CDR3 is CASSSERLAGGPGEQYF. DNA of the CDR3: TGTGCCAGCAGCTCGGAACGCCTAGCGGGAGGGCCAGGAGAGCAGTACTTC.

V is TRBV28 and J is TRBJ1-1, with 7 nucleotides matching TRBD1. V shed 6 bases, J shed 4 bases, and the junction held 8 bases outside the gene matches. The germline gives CDR1 MDHEN, CDR2 SYDVKM. The CDR3 consists of 14 residues. CDR3 sequence: CASRHDRVFTEAFF. In DNA, the CDR3 is TGTGCCAGCAGGCATGACAGGGTCTTCACTGAAGCTTTCTTT.

The chain combines TRBV18 with TRBJ1-1; D unclear. The germline gives CDR1 KGHSH, CDR2 LQKENI. The CDR3 has 15 residues. V dropped 2 bases and J dropped 0 bases, with 10 bases sitting between them. The CDR3 here is CASSPGVGMNTEAFF. For the CDR3, the DNA is TGTGCCAGCTCACCAGGGGTGGGGATGAACACTGAAGCTTTCTTT.

CDR3 nucleotide sequence: TGTGCCAGCAGTGAAGCGCCCAGGGGGGTTAGAAACATTCAGTACTTC. Its translation: CASSEAPRGVRNIQYF. The V gene is TRBV6-1, the J gene TRBJ2-4, with a weak D call TRBD1 (7 bases). The CDR3 sequence is 16 residues long. V was shortened by 0 bases and J by 6 bases, with 15 bases between the two germline ends. Germline lookup yields CDR1 MNHNS and CDR2 SASEGT.

The rearrangement uses TRBV4-2 and TRBJ2-7; D is undetermined. The V and J ends lost 0 bases and 4 bases respectively, with 13 bases between them. CDR1 and CDR2 (germline): LGHNA, YNFKEQ. The CDR3 contains 15 residues. The CDR3 region has the DNA TGTGCCAGCAGCCAAGATAGGCTTCTCTCGTACGAGCAGTACTTC. It is translated as CASSQDRLLSYEQYF.

The J gene is TRBJ1-4, the V gene TRBV5-1; TRBD1 agrees at 9 bases. J was trimmed by 4 bases and V by 3 bases; bases with no gene match: 1. Germline-derived CDR1 and CDR2 are SGHRS and YFSETQ. The CDR3 has 14 residues. CDR3 region: CASSWDRVNEKLFF. CDR3 DNA sequence: TGCGCCAGCAGCTGGGACAGGGTTAATGAAAAACTGTTTTTT.

The gene calls are TRBV6-1 and TRBJ2-1; D is unresolved. The CDR3 has 13 residues. The V gene's germline CDR1 is MNHNS and CDR2 SASEGT. Trimming stripped 6 bases from V and 0 bases from J, with 6 bases between. The CDR3 region has the DNA TGTGCCAGCAGAACAGACTCCTACAATGAGCAGTTCTTC. Translated, it gives CASRTDSYNEQFF.

V and J are TRBV7-3 and TRBJ2-5; D is perhaps TRBD1 or TRBD2 (5 bases each). The CDR3 spans 13 residues. The germline V gene has CDR1 SGHTA and CDR2 FQGTGA. The V gene lost 5 bases and the J gene lost 1 base, with 8 bases spanning the gap. This CDR3 reads CASSRGTQETQYF. The CDR3 DNA reads TGTGCCAGCAGCAGAGGGACCCAAGAGACCCAGTACTTC.

Note on this clone: The sample contains more than one DNA sequence encoding this CDR3. The chain recombines TRBV5-1 with TRBJ2-3; possible D gene TRBD2, 6 bases. Trimming took off 4 bases at V and 4 bases at J, with 13 bases between the two ends. From germline, CDR1 is SGHRS and CDR2 YFSETQ. The CDR3 spans 14 residues. This chain's CDR3 is CASSLGGPPDTQYF. As DNA, the CDR3 is TGCGCCAGCAGCCTGGGAGGCCCCCCAGATACGCAGTATTTT.

This chain uses TRBV14 with TRBJ2-1; D gene ambiguous. Trimming pared 3 bases from V and 3 bases from J, leaving 15 bases between. Germline V lookup: CDR1 SGHDN, CDR2 FVKESK. This CDR3 has 16 amino acids. The CDR3 protein is CASSQRAPMLYNEQFF. CDR3 bases: TGTGCCAGCAGCCAGCGAGCGCCTATGCTCTACAATGAGCAGTTCTTC.

DNA for the CDR3: TGTGCCAGCGGACCTTGGACAGACAACACTGAAGCTTTCTTT. Amino acids: CASGPWTDNTEAFF. The chain uses TRBV18 and TRBJ1-1, with D tentatively TRBD1 (6 bases). Germline V gives CDR1 KGHSH, CDR2 LQKENI. The CDR3 is made up of 14 amino acids. V shed 8 bases and J shed 2 bases, with 15 bases lying between them.

V is TRBV28 and J is TRBJ2-3, with a possible D match to TRBD1 (5 bases). Germline values: CDR1 MDHEN, CDR2 SYDVKM. This CDR3 is built from 13 residues. Trimming pared 1 base from V and 4 bases from J, leaving 6 bases between. The CDR3 protein is CASSLSGSDTQYF. CDR3 DNA: TGTGCCAGCAGTTTATCAGGGTCAGATACGCAGTATTTT.

CDR3 DNA sequence: TGTGCCAGCAGCTACCGCGGGAGGGCCGCGGATGAGCAGTTCTTC. Translating gives CASSYRGRAADEQFF. V is TRBV5-6 and J is TRBJ2-1, with 9 bases that match TRBD2. This CDR3 has 15 amino acids. The germline V gene has CDR1 SGHDT and CDR2 YYEEEE. Unmatched junction bases numbered 9, after V lost 3 bases and J lost 8 bases.

This clone was recorded only once. The chain links TRBV6-5 to TRBJ2-5; D not resolved. V gave up 0 bases and J gave up 2 bases, with 7 bases separating them. Germline CDR1 MNHEY, CDR2 SVGAGI. CDR3 length: 14 residues. Here the CDR3 reads CASSYSVLQETQYF. CDR3 DNA sequence: TGTGCCAGCAGTTACTCGGTCCTGCAAGAGACCCAGTACTTC.

Note on this clone: Additional DNA sequences in this sample encode the identical CDR3. The chain joins TRBV10-1 to TRBJ2-7, with D maybe TRBD1 (6 bases). This CDR3 contains 13 residues. The germline gives CDR1 WNHNN, CDR2 SYGVQD (reference sequence). V dropped 5 bases and J dropped 3 bases, with 11 bases sitting between them. The CDR3 bases are TGCGCCAGCAGTAAGGACAGAAACTACGAGCAGTACTTC. As protein: CASSKDRNYEQYF.

This chain joins TRBV10-2 and TRBJ2-1; D call uncertain. The CDR3 loop spans 15 amino acids. CDR1 WSHSY and CDR2 SAAADI come from the germline V gene. The V end was cut by 3 bases, the J end by 2 bases, with 11 bases between. The CDR3 here is CASSDEVMAYNEQFF. Written as DNA, the CDR3 is TGCGCCAGCAGTGACGAGGTTATGGCCTACAATGAGCAGTTCTTC.

The chain couples TRBV5-5 to TRBJ1-2; maybe TRBD1 (6 bases). In germline, CDR1 is SGHKS, CDR2 YYEKEE (reference sequence). The V gene lost 7 bases and the J gene lost 7 bases, with 20 bases spanning the gap. The CDR3 runs 14 residues. The CDR3 DNA reads TGTGCCAGCGGTGGAGGGGCAGGGGCGAGTGGCTACACCTTC. Translating gives CASGGGAGASGYTF.

The CDR3 sequence is CASRPGLAGGPPYEQYF. The CDR3 DNA follows: TGTGCCAGCAGACCCGGACTAGCGGGAGGTCCACCGTACGAGCAGTACTTC. V and J are TRBV2 and TRBJ2-7; TRBD2 agrees at 14 bases. Trimming at V came to 6 bases and at J to 4 bases, leaving 11 bases not matched to a gene. Germline V gives CDR1 SNHLY, CDR2 FYNNEI. The CDR3 consists of 17 residues. Looking up the rest from reference TRBV2 and TRBJ2-7 gives the full variable domain: EPEVTQTPSHQVTQMGQEVILRCVPISNHLYFYWYRQILGQKVEFLVSFYNNEISEKSEIFDDQFSVERPDGSNFTLKIRSTKLEDSAMYFCASRPGLAGGPPYEQYFGPGTRLTVT.

The rearrangement uses TRBV9 and TRBJ1-5; D might be TRBD1 (5 bases). V gave up 1 base and J gave up 0 bases, with 8 bases separating them. The CDR3 sequence is 15 residues long. Germline loops: CDR1 SGDLS, CDR2 YYNGEE. The CDR3 spells CASSVLGDSNQPQHF. CDR3 bases: TGTGCCAGCAGCGTATTAGGGGATAGCAATCAGCCCCAGCATTTT.

The chain carries TRBV6-5 and TRBJ1-4; D perhaps matches TRBD1 (6 bases). This CDR3 spans 14 amino acids. V was trimmed by 6 bases and J by 5 bases, leaving 13 bases between them. Germline V gene sequence: CDR1 MNHEY, CDR2 SVGAGI. The CDR3 spells CASRTGTLNEKLFF. The CDR3 DNA reads as TGTGCCAGCAGGACCGGGACACTAAATGAAAAACTGTTTTTT.

The chain couples TRBV6-5 to TRBJ2-5; TRBD1 might be the D (5 bases). Germline lookup yields CDR1 MNHEY and CDR2 SVGAGI. CDR3 length: 12 residues. V gave up 2 bases and J gave up 5 bases, with 6 bases separating them. In nucleotides, the CDR3 is TGTGCCAGCAGTTACAAGGGGGAGACCCAGTACTTC. This codes for CASSYKGETQYF.